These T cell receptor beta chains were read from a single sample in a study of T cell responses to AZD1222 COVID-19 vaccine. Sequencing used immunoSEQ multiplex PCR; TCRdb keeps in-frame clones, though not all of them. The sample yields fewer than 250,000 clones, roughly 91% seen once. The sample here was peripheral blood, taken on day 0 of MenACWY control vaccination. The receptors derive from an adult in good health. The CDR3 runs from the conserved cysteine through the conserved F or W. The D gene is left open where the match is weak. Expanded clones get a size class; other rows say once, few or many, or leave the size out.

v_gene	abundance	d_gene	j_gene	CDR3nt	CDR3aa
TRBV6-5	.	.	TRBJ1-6	TGTGCCAGCTCCTCGATGGGGGATTCACCCCTCCACTTT	CASSSMGDSPLHF
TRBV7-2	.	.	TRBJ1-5	TGTGCCAGCAGCTTAGTAGAACGACAGCCCCAGCATTTT	CASSLVERQPQHF
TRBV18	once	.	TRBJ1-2	TGTGCCAGCTCAGCGGACAGCACTTATGGCTACACCTTC	CASSADSTYGYTF
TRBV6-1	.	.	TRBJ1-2	TGTGCCAGCAGTGAAGAAGCGACGGTCCCCTATGGCTACACCTTC	CASSEEATVPYGYTF
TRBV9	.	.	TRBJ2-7	TGTGCCAGCAGCGTAGCCCCCTCGACAGAAGAGCAGTACTTC	CASSVAPSTEEQYF
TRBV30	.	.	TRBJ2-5	TGTGCCTGGAGTGCCCCCCAAACCCAGTACTTC	CAWSAPQTQYF
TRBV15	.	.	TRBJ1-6	TGTGCCACCAGCAGAGTCGGGTATTATGGTGATTCACCCCTCCACTTT	CATSRVGYYGDSPLHF
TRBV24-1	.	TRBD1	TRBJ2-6	TGTGCCACCAGCCCTGCACAGGGGGCTGGGGCCAACGTCCTGACTTTC	CATSPAQGAGANVLTF
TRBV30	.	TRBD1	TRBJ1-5	TGTGCCTGGAGAGGGACAGGCAATCAGCCCCAGCATTTT	CAWRGTGNQPQHF
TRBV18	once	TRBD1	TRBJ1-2	TGTGCCAGCTCACAGACAGGGATCTATGGCTACACCTTC	CASSQTGIYGYTF
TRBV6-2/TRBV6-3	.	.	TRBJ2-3	TGTGCCAGCAGTTACTCGAAAGCGTACCTACTCACAGATACGCAGTATTTT	CASSYSKAYLLTDTQYF
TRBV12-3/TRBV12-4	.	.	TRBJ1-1	TGTGCCAGCACCCAGACGGAGAACACTGAAGCTTTCTTT	CASTQTENTEAFF
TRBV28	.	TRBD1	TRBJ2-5	TGTGCCAGCAGTTCACCCAGGACAGGGGGTGAGACCCAGTACTTC	CASSSPRTGGETQYF
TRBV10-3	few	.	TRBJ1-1	TGTGCCACTTCCCCTAGAGGGGAGAACACTGAAGCTTTCTTT	CATSPRGENTEAFF
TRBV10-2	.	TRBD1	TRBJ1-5	TGCGCCAGCACCTCAGGGGGCGCAGGTCAGCCCCAGCATTTT	CASTSGGAGQPQHF
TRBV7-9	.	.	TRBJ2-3	TGTGCCAGCAGCTTAAACAGGCGTAACACAGATACGCAGTATTTT	CASSLNRRNTDTQYF
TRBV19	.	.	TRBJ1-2	TGTGCCAGTAGTAACCGAGGGGGACTCCCTCACTATGGCTACACCTTC	CASSNRGGLPHYGYTF
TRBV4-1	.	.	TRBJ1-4	TGCGCCAGCAGCCCCTCCTTCGCAGGGTCAGGTGAAAAACTGTTTTTT	CASSPSFAGSGEKLFF
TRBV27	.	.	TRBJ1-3	TGTGCCAGCAGGCTTGGGGCAACTGGAAACACCATATATTTT	CASRLGATGNTIYF
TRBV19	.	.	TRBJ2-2	TGTGCCAGTAGTATCTCAAGGCGGCTGAACACCGGGGAGCTGTTTTTT	CASSISRRLNTGELFF
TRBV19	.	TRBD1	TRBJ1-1	TGTGCCAGTAGTAAGGGAACCGGGACAGTGAACACTGAAGCTTTCTTT	CASSKGTGTVNTEAFF
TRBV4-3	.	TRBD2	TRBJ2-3	TGCGCCAGCAGCCTAACCTTACAGCGGGGGCCAGATACGCAGTATTTT	CASSLTLQRGPDTQYF
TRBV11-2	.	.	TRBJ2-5	TGTGCCAGCAGCTCCGGACAGTCGGAGACCCAGTACTTC	CASSSGQSETQYF
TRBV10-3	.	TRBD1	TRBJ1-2	TGTGCCATCAGAGCCACCGGGACAGGGGGTGGCTACACCTTC	CAIRATGTGGGYTF
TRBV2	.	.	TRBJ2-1	TGTGCCAGCAGTGTAAGGACCCTCTCCTACAATGAGCAGTTCTTC	CASSVRTLSYNEQFF
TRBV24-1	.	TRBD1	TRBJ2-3	TGTGCCACCAGTGACGCGGGACAGGGGCCCGGAGATACGCAGTATTTT	CATSDAGQGPGDTQYF
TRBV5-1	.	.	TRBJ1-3	TGCGCCAGCAAATACGACCCCAGCTCTGGAAACACCATATATTTT	CASKYDPSSGNTIYF
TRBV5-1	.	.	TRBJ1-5	TGCGCCAGCAGCTTGGAACCAGGGTCGCGGCAGCCCCAGCATTTT	CASSLEPGSRQPQHF
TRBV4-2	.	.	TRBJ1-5	TGTGCCAGCAGCCACGCAATGAATCAGCCCCAGCATTTT	CASSHAMNQPQHF
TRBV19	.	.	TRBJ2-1	TGTGCCAGTAGTATACTTTTTATACGGGCCGTGAGCTCCTACAATGAGCAGTTCTTC	CASSILFIRAVSSYNEQFF
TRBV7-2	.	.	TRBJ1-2	TGTGCCAGCAGCCCGGGGGCGGGTGGCTACACCTTC	CASSPGAGGYTF
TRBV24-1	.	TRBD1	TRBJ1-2	TGTGCCACCAGTGACCCGGGACAGGACGGCTACACCTTC	CATSDPGQDGYTF
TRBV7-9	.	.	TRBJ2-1	TGTGCCAGCAGCTTATGGGGGGCTAACAATGAGCAGTTCTTC	CASSLWGANNEQFF
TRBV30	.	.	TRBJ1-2	TGTGCCTGGAGTGCCCCCGGCGGCTCACCTCCTCGTTATGGCTACACCTTC	CAWSAPGGSPPRYGYTF
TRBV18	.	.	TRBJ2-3	TGTGCCAGCTCACCACCGGCTGACAGCACAGATACGCAGTATTTT	CASSPPADSTDTQYF
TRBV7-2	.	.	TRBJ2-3	TGTGCCAGCAGTCTGACGGGACCCACAGATACGCAGTATTTT	CASSLTGPTDTQYF
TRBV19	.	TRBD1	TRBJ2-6	TGTGCCAGTAGCACAACAGGGGGCACTGGGGCCAACGTCCTGACTTTC	CASSTTGGTGANVLTF
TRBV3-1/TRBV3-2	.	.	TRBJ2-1	TGTGCCAGCAGCCGAACCGGACTCACAATCAATGAGCAGTTCTTC	CASSRTGLTINEQFF
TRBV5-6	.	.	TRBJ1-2	TGTGCCAGCAGCCCCGGCCTATCCTATGGCTACACCTTC	CASSPGLSYGYTF
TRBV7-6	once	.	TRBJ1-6	TGTGCCAGCAGCCCCCGCCTGGGGGGGGTCAGTTCACCCCTCCACTTT	CASSPRLGGVSSPLHF
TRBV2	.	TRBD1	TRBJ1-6	TGTGCCAGCAGTGAAGCGGAGGCAGGGGGGAATTCACCCCTCCACTTT	CASSEAEAGGNSPLHF
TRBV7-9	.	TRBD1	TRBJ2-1	TGTGCCAGCAGCTTACCACTCCCGGGACAGGGTATCAATGAGCAGTTCTTC	CASSLPLPGQGINEQFF
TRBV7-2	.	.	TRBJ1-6	TGTGCCAGCAGCTTACCGGGGGGGGGCGTAAATTCACCCCTCCACTTT	CASSLPGGGVNSPLHF